Here is one TCR beta chain with its context. These data belong to a study of blood T cells in healthy people across ages. Donor samples were obtained from healthy Caucasian individuals from Russia, aged roughly 6 to 95. Next came a second PCR, run for about 6 to 12 cycles, which used a sample-barcoded 5' primer along with a J-beta primer mix. TCRdb passed the 5' RACE reads through MiXCR, listing each CDR3 protein once. This sample has about 1.6 million distinct CDR3 sequences, with around 36% found just once. The material sequenced was blood. This TCR was sampled from a woman aged 25 to 39 in good health.

The CDR3 loop reads CASSQNRGGGYNEQFF. As DNA, the CDR3 is TGTGCCAGCAGCCAGAACAGGGGAGGGGGGTACAATGAGCAGTTCTTC. The chain is built from TRBV3-1 and TRBJ2-1; D is tentatively TRBD1 or TRBD2 (7 bases each). CDR1 is LGHDT, CDR2 YNNKEL, per germline (reference sequence). With 3 bases removed from V and 4 bases from J, the gap between germline ends came to 16 bases. The CDR3 consists of 16 residues.